This T cell receptor (beta chain) was observed in a study of cytomegalovirus exposure and HLA in healthy donors. Study observations and caveats: Immune exposure information available was restricted to CMV serostatus. Exclusion applied to some V segments, including TRBV6-2 and TRBV6-3, as they were indistinguishable.

This CDR3 contains 14 residues. Germline lookup yields CDR1 SGHTA and CDR2 FQGNSA. Trimming cost V 5 bases and J 8 bases, with 15 bases left between them. With regard to this clone: The antigen remains unidentified.

The PCR had 60 Vbeta and 13 Jbeta primers. Only in-frame clones appear in the TCRdb table, and some are missing; sequencing was by immunoSEQ multiplex PCR. The sample has approximately 180,000 clones, around 81% seen once. V gene TRBV7-2 combines with J gene TRBJ2-2, with D tentatively TRBD1 (6 bases). The sample comprised PBMCs. The source of this sequence is a woman aged 30 to 39 in good health and CMV-seronegative. The CDR3 sequence is CASSQQGNEGELFF. In DNA, the CDR3 is TGTGCCAGCAGCCAACAGGGTAACGAGGGGGAGCTGTTTTTT.